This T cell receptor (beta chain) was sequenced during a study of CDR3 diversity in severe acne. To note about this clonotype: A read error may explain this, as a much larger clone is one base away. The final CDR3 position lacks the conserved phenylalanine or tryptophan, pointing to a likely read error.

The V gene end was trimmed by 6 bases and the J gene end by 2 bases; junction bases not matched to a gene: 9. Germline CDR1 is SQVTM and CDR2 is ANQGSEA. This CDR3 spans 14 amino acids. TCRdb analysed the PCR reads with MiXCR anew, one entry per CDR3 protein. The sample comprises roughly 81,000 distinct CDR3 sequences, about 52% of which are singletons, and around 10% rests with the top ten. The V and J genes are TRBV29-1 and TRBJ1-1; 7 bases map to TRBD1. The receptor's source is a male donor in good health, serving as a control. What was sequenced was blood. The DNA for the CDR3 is TGCAGCGTGCTTGGGACAGTCGTCAACACTGAAGCTTTCTCT. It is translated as CSVLGTVVNTEAFS.